This TCR beta chain was identified during a study of cytomegalovirus exposure and HLA in healthy donors. The CDR3 has 15 residues. Germline V gene sequence: CDR1 SNHLY, CDR2 FYNNEI. V dropped 8 bases and J dropped 4 bases, with 18 bases sitting between them. Study results and caveats: HLA-A and HLA-B allele assignments for most subjects were reportedly predicted accurately using TCR beta sequences. When the data were analyzed later, several of the most significant clusters appeared to be linked to common viral pathogens.

As for this clone: Its specificity is not known.

Amplification used 60 Vbeta primers and 13 Jbeta primers. This table comes from immunoSEQ multiplex PCR, and its TCRdb copy is limited to in-frame clones, with some not included. The table shows over 80,000 clones, with around 74% occurring only once. The clonotype was recovered from a female donor in good health and CMV-seropositive. The chain uses TRBV2 and TRBJ2-1; D perhaps matches TRBD2 (6 bases). Sequencing was carried out using PBMCs. The CDR3 sequence is CASVGGGIGYNEQFF. The CDR3 DNA reads TGTGCCAGCGTGGGTGGGGGGATCGGTTACAATGAGCAGTTCTTC. Filled out from reference TRBV2 and TRBJ2-1, the complete variable domain reads EPEVTQTPSHQVTQMGQEVILRCVPISNHLYFYWYRQILGQKVEFLVSFYNNEISEKSEIFDDQFSVERPDGSNFTLKIRSTKLEDSAMYFCASVGGGIGYNEQFFGPGTRLTVL.